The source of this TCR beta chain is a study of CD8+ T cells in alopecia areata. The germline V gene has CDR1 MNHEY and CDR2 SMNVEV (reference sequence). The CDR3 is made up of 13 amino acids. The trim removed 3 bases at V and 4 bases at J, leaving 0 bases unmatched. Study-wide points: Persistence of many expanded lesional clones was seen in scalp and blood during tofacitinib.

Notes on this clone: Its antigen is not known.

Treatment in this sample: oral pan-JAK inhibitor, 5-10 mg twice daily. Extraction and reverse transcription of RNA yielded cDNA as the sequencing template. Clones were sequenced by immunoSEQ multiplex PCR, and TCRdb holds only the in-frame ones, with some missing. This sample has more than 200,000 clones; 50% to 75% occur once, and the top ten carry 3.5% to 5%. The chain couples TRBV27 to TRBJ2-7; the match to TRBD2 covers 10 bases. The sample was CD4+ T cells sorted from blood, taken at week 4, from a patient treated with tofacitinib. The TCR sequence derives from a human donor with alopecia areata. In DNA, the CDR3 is TGTGCCAGCAGTTTTAGCGGGGGGTACGAGCAGTACTTC. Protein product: CASSFSGGYEQYF.